These 13 T cell receptor beta chains were sequenced from one sample in a study of sequential checkpoint blockade in melanoma. The treatment is: randomized to nivolumab then ipilimumab (arm A) or the reverse (arm B). TCRdb keeps only in-frame clones here, not all; method: immunoSEQ multiplex PCR. Counted here are roughly 20,000 clones, around 30% occurring once; the ten biggest clones make up more than 6.5%. This specimen consisted of tumor tissue (inferred from file names), obtained from a patient given nivolumab and ipilimumab in sequence. The receptors come from a human donor with melanoma.

As for this clone: At one end the junction does not follow the germline gene, possibly because of a read error. The rearrangement links TRBV11-3 to TRBJ2-5; 9 bases align to TRBD2. This CDR3 is built from 14 residues. CDR1 SGHNT and CDR2 YENEEA come from the germline V gene. Here the CDR3 DNA reads TGTGCTAGCAGCTTTAATAGCGGGGGCGAGACCCAGTACTTC. It is translated as CASSFNSGGETQYF.

CDR3 residues: CASSIGLAGGPETQYF. The CDR3, as DNA: TGTGCCAGTAGTATAGGACTAGCGGGGGGCCCAGAGACCCAGTACTTC. V usage is TRBV19 and J usage is TRBJ2-5; TRBD2 agrees at 13 bases. The CDR3 is made up of 16 amino acids. The junction had 3 bases not matched to a gene; V was cut back by 1 base and J by 4 bases. From germline, CDR1 is LNHDA and CDR2 SQIVND (reference sequence).

This chain connects TRBV19 to TRBJ1-2, with 8 bases lining up with TRBD1. The CDR3 consists of 14 residues. Germline CDR1 is LNHDA and CDR2 is SQIVND (reference sequence). V was pared by 5 bases and J by 4 bases, with 6 bases of the junction left unmatched. CDR3 nucleotide sequence: TGTGCCAGTAGTGCCGGGGACAGGATCTATGGCTACACCTTC. The encoded protein is CASSAGDRIYGYTF.

V and J are TRBV18 and TRBJ1-3; D not resolved. Trimming left V 4 bases short and J 0 bases short, with 13 bases between. The CDR3 spans 16 residues. Germline V gene lookup returns CDR1 KGHSH and CDR2 LQKENI. This CDR3 is CASSQNPPTSGNTIYF. DNA of the CDR3: TGTGCCAGCTCACAGAACCCCCCGACCTCTGGAAACACCATATATTTT.

This sequence joins TRBV7-6 and TRBJ2-7; TRBD1 matches at 7 bases. J gave up 3 bases and V 3 bases, and 5 bases lay outside the gene matches. This CDR3 spans 14 amino acids. Germline V CDR1 and CDR2: SGHVS, FNYEAQ. The CDR3 DNA reads TGTGCCAGCAGCTTTGGCCGACAGGGCTACGAGCAGTACTTC. Its translation: CASSFGRQGYEQYF.

The rearrangement uses TRBV15 and TRBJ2-1; 7 bases fit TRBD1. The trim removed 1 base at V and 0 bases at J, leaving 0 bases unmatched. The CDR3 runs to 15 residues. Germline V gene lookup returns CDR1 LNHNV and CDR2 YYDKDF (reference sequence). The CDR3 nucleotides read TGTGCCACCAGCAGAGGGGACAGCTCCTACAATGAGCAGTTCTTC. Residues: CATSRGDSSYNEQFF.

The rearrangement joins TRBV19 to TRBJ2-2, with a weak D call TRBD1 (5 bases). V was pared by 5 bases and J by 0 bases, with 10 bases between. This CDR3 contains 15 residues. Germline V gene data show CDR1 as LNHDA and CDR2 as SQIVND (reference sequence). The CDR3 DNA sequence: TGTGCCAGTAGTCTTTCAGGGACGAACACCGGGGAGCTGTTTTTT. Its protein is CASSLSGTNTGELFF.

This clone occurred a few times. The chain uses TRBV11-3 and TRBJ2-2; 8 bases line up with TRBD1. Germline lookup yields CDR1 SGHNT and CDR2 YENEEA. CDR3 size: 14 residues. Trimming at V came to 5 bases and at J to 6 bases, leaving 5 bases not matched to a gene. The CDR3 region is CASSPTGAPGELFF. The CDR3 DNA is TGTGCCAGCAGCCCGACAGGGGCCCCCGGGGAGCTGTTTTTT.

This clone has only a few counts. DNA of the CDR3: TGTGCCAGCAGTTACACGGAGGGAAGCACTGAAGCTTTCTTT. Protein product: CASSYTEGSTEAFF. This chain joins TRBV6-8 and TRBJ1-1; D unresolved. This CDR3 has 14 amino acids. CDR1 and CDR2 from the germline V gene are MNHGY and SAAAGT. Trimming took off 2 bases at V and 4 bases at J, with 11 bases between the two ends.

CDR3 in DNA: TGTGCCAGTAGTAGGCAGGCTTCATCAGATACGCAGTATTTT. Residues: CASSRQASSDTQYF. The gene calls are TRBV19 and TRBJ2-3; unclear D gene. V lost 4 bases and J 4 bases, leaving 12 bases between the germline ends. There are 14 residues in the CDR3. CDR1 and CDR2 (germline): LNHDA, SQIVND (reference sequence).

The rearrangement links TRBV6-8 to TRBJ2-2; 8 bases match TRBD2. J gave up 0 bases and V 6 bases, and 3 bases lay outside the gene matches. Per germline, CDR1 MNHGY and CDR2 SAAAGT. The CDR3 covers 15 residues. The chain's CDR3 is CASSLGLANTGELFF. As DNA, the CDR3 is TGTGCCAGCAGCCTGGGACTAGCGAACACCGGGGAGCTGTTTTTT.

The rearrangement links TRBV19 to TRBJ2-7; D gene unclear. V was cut by 8 bases and J by 4 bases, with 21 bases left in between. CDR1 LNHDA and CDR2 SQIVND come from the germline V gene (reference sequence). The CDR3 has 15 residues. In DNA form, the CDR3 reads TGTGCCAGTCGTTTCGCTAGGGAAGAAGGATACGAGCAGTACTTC. Protein product: CASRFAREEGYEQYF.

The CDR3 DNA reads TGTGCCAGCAGGACAGGGGACTATGGCTACACCTTC. Protein: CASRTGDYGYTF. The chain recombines TRBV6-8 with TRBJ1-2; 8 nucleotides match TRBD1. Germline values: CDR1 MNHGY, CDR2 SAAAGT. V gave up 6 bases and J gave up 3 bases; unmatched junction bases: 0. CDR3 length: 12 residues.